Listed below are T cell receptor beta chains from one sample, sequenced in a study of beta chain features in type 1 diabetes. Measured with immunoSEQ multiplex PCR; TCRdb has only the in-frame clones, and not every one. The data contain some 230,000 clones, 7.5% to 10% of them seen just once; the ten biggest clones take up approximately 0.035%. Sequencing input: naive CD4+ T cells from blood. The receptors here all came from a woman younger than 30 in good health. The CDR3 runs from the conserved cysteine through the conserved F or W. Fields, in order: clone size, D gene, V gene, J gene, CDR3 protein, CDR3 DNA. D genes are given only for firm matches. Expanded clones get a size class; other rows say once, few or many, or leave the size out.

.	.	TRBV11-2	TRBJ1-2	CASSPGRGGYTF	TGTGCCAGCAGCCCCGGGCGGGGAGGCTACACCTTC
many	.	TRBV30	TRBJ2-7	CAWTGLGYEQYF	TGTGCCTGGACAGGGTTGGGCTACGAGCAGTACTTC
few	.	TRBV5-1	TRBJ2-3	CASSSGGAPTDTQYF	TGCGCCAGCAGCTCCGGCGGGGCTCCCACAGATACGCAGTATTTT
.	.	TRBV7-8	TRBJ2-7	CASSSIGTYEQYF	TGTGCCAGCAGCTCCATCGGGACCTACGAGCAGTACTTC
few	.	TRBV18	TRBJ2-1	CASSPASNEQFF	TGTGCCAGCTCACCGGCTAGTAATGAGCAGTTCTTC
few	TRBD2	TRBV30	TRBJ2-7	CAWSPGLATEQYF	TGTGCCTGGAGTCCGGGACTAGCAACCGAGCAGTACTTC
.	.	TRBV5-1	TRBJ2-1	CASSSGLNEQFF	TGCGCCAGCAGCTCCGGACTAAATGAGCAGTTCTTC
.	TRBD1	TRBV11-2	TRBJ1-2	CASSLESRGSYGYTF	TGTGCCAGCAGCTTAGAGTCCAGGGGGTCCTATGGCTACACCTTC
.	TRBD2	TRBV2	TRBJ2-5	CASTGLAGAGETQYF	TGTGCCAGCACTGGTCTAGCGGGAGCCGGGGAGACCCAGTACTTC
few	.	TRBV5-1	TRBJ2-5	CASSARGQETQYF	TGCGCCAGCAGCGCGAGGGGGCAAGAGACCCAGTACTTC
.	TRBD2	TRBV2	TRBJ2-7	CASNPVAGGNEQYF	TGTGCCAGCAATCCAGTAGCGGGAGGGAACGAGCAGTACTTC
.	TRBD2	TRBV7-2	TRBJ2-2	CASSLAGTSGRRAGELFF	TGTGCCAGCAGCTTAGCTGGGACTAGCGGGAGACGGGCCGGGGAGCTGTTTTTT
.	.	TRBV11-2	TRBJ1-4	CASSLQRRGGEKLFF	TGTGCCAGCAGCCTACAACGACGGGGTGGGGAAAAACTGTTTTTT
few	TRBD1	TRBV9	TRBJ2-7	CASSVTWTGGGEQYF	TGTGCCAGCAGCGTAACTTGGACAGGGGGCGGCGAGCAGTACTTC
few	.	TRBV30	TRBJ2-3	CAWSAGWGMSTDTQYF	TGTGCCTGGAGTGCCGGATGGGGCATGAGCACAGATACGCAGTATTTT
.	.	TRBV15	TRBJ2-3	CATSRDRGADPFTDTQYF	TGTGCCACCAGCAGAGATAGGGGCGCGGATCCTTTCACAGATACGCAGTATTTT
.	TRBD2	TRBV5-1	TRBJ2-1	CASSLRPAGTSGNNEQFF	TGCGCCAGCAGCCTTCGCCCAGCCGGGACTAGCGGTAACAATGAGCAGTTCTTC
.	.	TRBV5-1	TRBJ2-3	CASSLRGMGTDTQYF	TGCGCCAGCAGCTTAAGGGGTATGGGCACAGATACGCAGTATTTT
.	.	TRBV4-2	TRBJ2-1	CASSQASGVVYNEQFF	TGTGCCAGCAGCCAAGCCTCGGGAGTGGTCTACAATGAGCAGTTCTTC
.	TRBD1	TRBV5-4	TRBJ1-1	CASSAYRGLNTEAFF	TGTGCCAGCAGCGCCTACAGGGGACTGAACACTGAAGCTTTCTTT
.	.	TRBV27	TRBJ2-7	CASSRDNPYEQYF	TGTGCCAGCAGCCGGGACAACCCCTACGAGCAGTACTTC
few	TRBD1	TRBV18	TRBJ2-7	CATSRDRGLEQYF	TGTGCCACCTCCCGGGACAGGGGCCTCGAGCAGTACTTC
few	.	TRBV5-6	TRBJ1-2	CASSVTRAYGYTF	TGTGCCAGCAGCGTAACCAGGGCCTATGGCTACACCTTC
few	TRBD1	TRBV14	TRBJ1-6	CASSEWTGAPNSPLHF	TGTGCCAGCAGCGAATGGACAGGGGCCCCGAATTCACCCCTCCACTTT
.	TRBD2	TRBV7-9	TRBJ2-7	CASSPVGREGREQYF	TGTGCCAGCAGCCCGGTAGGGCGGGAGGGCCGAGAGCAGTACTTC
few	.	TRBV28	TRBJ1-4	CASSTPRRSNEKLFF	TGTGCCAGCAGTACCCCGAGGAGGTCAAATGAAAAACTGTTTTTT
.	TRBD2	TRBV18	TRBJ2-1	CASSPNRAGVTDNEQFF	TGTGCCAGCTCACCAAACCGAGCGGGAGTTACGGACAATGAGCAGTTCTTC
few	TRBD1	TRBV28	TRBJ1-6	CASRTNRDSVSYNSPLHF	TGTGCCAGCAGAACGAACCGGGACAGCGTCTCCTATAATTCACCCCTCCACTTT
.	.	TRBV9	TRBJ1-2	CASSVGGGTSRHTF	.
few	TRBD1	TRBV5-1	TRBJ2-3	CASSRTGGTDTQYF	TGCGCCAGCAGCAGGACAGGGGGCACAGATACGCAGTATTTT
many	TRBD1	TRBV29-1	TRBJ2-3	CSVGQGARPDTQYF	TGCAGCGTTGGACAGGGGGCGAGACCAGATACGCAGTATTTT